The 25 T cell receptor beta chains given below trace back to one sample, sequenced in a study of T cell responses to AZD1222 COVID-19 vaccine (dated by TCRdb to the early 2020s). Receptor amplification or capture employed the immunoSEQ multiplex PCR assay. Imported from immuneACCESS, the table was reduced by TCRdb to in-frame sequences with V and J called. These copies leave out some clones; in studies compared against another copy, an unresolved V gene accounts for under half, and the cause of the remainder is not known. The sample includes more than 65,000 clones, with 86% observed a single time. The biggest ten clones account for around 6.7% of the sample. The time point tag for this specimen amounts to: baseline before first vaccination. This sample comprised peripheral blood, obtained on day 0 of AZD1222 vaccination. These TCRs come from an adult in good health.

The rearrangement links TRBV15 to TRBJ2-5; D not certain. From germline, CDR1 is LNHNV and CDR2 YYDKDF (reference sequence). This CDR3 comprises 13 residues. The ends were cut back, 5 bases at V and 5 bases at J, with 12 bases in the middle. CDR3 nucleotides: TGTGCCACCAGCCCTGGGCCTCCGGAGACCCAGTACTTC. It specifies CATSPGPPETQYF.

Here the CDR3 reads CASSQDLWTGRATDTQYF. CDR3 nucleotide sequence: TGCGCCAGCAGCCAAGATCTCTGGACAGGTAGGGCCACAGATACGCAGTATTTT. The chain recombines TRBV4-1 with TRBJ2-3, with TRBD1 matching over 7 bases. The CDR3 covers 18 residues. The germline CDR1 and CDR2 sequences are MGHRA and YSYEKL. V was clipped by 0 bases and J by 2 bases; unmatched bases: 11.

This sequence joins TRBV20-1 and TRBJ1-2, with TRBD1 matching over 7 bases. The V gene's germline CDR1 is DFQATT and CDR2 SNEGSKA (reference sequence). This CDR3 comprises 11 residues. J lost 4 bases, V lost 6 bases, and 2 bases had no gene match. CDR3 in amino acids: CSAGQIYGYTF. The CDR3 region has the DNA TGCAGTGCGGGACAGATCTATGGCTACACCTTC.

DNA of the CDR3: TGTGCCATCAGCGCCAGCGACAGGGGAGCTAACTATGGCTACACCTTC. The encoded protein is CAISASDRGANYGYTF. The chain joins TRBV10-3 to TRBJ1-2; 8 bases align to TRBD1. Germline CDR1 ENHRY, CDR2 SYGVKD. The CDR3 totals 16 residues. V shed 6 bases and J 0 bases; nucleotides not matched to a gene: 9.

The chain carries TRBV7-2 and TRBJ2-1, with 8 positions matching TRBD2. The CDR3 is 17 residues long. J lost 9 bases, V lost 3 bases, and 16 bases had no gene match. CDR1 SGHTA and CDR2 FQGNSA come from the germline V gene. The CDR3 DNA reads TGTGCCAGCAGCTTTCCAACTAGCGGTCCCCCGGGGCTTGAGCAGTTCTTC. Its translation: CASSFPTSGPPGLEQFF.

The chain combines TRBV27 with TRBJ1-3; TRBD1 agrees at 7 bases. The V gene end was trimmed by 4 bases and the J gene end by 2 bases; junction bases not matched to a gene: 2. The germline V gene has CDR1 MNHEY and CDR2 SMNVEV (reference sequence). This CDR3 is built from 14 residues. CDR3 in amino acids: CASSSQGAGNTIYF. CDR3 coding DNA: TGTGCCAGCAGTTCTCAGGGGGCTGGAAACACCATATATTTT.

The genes are TRBV5-6 and TRBJ2-1; possible D gene TRBD1, 6 bases. Germline CDR1 SGHDT, CDR2 YYEEEE. The V and J ends lost 5 bases and 0 bases respectively, with 15 bases between them. This CDR3 is 16 amino acids long. The CDR3 region is CASRPRTVSSYNEQFF. Here the CDR3 DNA reads TGTGCCAGCAGACCAAGGACAGTTAGCTCCTACAATGAGCAGTTCTTC.

The J gene is TRBJ1-6, the V gene TRBV9, with TRBD1 identical over 7 bases. Germline lookup yields CDR1 SGDLS and CDR2 YYNGEE. J gave up 6 bases and V 2 bases, and 2 bases lay outside the gene matches. CDR3 length: 14 residues. CDR3 sequence reads: CASSVGTVNSPLHF. CDR3 sequence (DNA): TGTGCCAGCAGCGTCGGGACAGTTAATTCACCCCTCCACTTT.

This clone was detected only once. The chain uses TRBV27 and TRBJ1-1; D possibly corresponds to TRBD1 (5 bases). CDR3 length equals 14 residues. Per germline, CDR1 MNHEY and CDR2 SMNVEV (reference sequence). V was trimmed by 3 bases and J by 0 bases, leaving 8 bases between them. CDR3 DNA: TGTGCCAGCAGTTTCTCCAGGGTGAACACTGAAGCTTTCTTT. Protein sequence: CASSFSRVNTEAFF.

In DNA, the CDR3 is TGCAGCGTACAGGGGGCAAGAACGAACACTGAAGCTTTCTTT. Translated, it gives CSVQGARTNTEAFF. The rearrangement links TRBV29-1 to TRBJ1-1, with 9 nucleotides matching TRBD1. Germline V lookup: CDR1 SQVTM, CDR2 ANQGSEA. The V and J ends lost 6 bases and 1 base, in that order; junction bases with no gene match: 6. CDR3 size: 14 residues.

The genes are TRBV18 and TRBJ1-6, with 9 nucleotides matching TRBD1. The V and J ends lost 6 bases and 8 bases, in that order; junction bases with no gene match: 8. Germline V gene data show CDR1 as KGHSH and CDR2 as LQKENI. The CDR3 has 15 amino acids. For the CDR3, the DNA is TGTGCCAGCTCTCTTGGACGACAGGGGGATTCACCCCTCCACTTT. It is translated as CASSLGRQGDSPLHF.

The sample holds one count of this clone. The rearrangement joins TRBV29-1 to TRBJ2-7; 7 positions agree with TRBD1. This CDR3 is built from 13 residues. Germline values: CDR1 SQVTM, CDR2 ANQGSEA. V shed 4 bases, J shed 6 bases, and the junction held 9 bases outside the gene matches. CDR3: CSVGDSRAGEQYF. CDR3 bases: TGCAGCGTTGGGGACAGTCGCGCAGGCGAGCAGTACTTC.

The CDR3: CASSQVGGTGSYEQYF. In nucleotides, the CDR3 is TGTGCCAGCAGCCAAGTTGGTGGGACAGGGTCATACGAGCAGTACTTC. The chain carries TRBV14 and TRBJ2-7, with 9 bases that match TRBD1. The CDR3 totals 16 residues. V shed 1 base and J 4 bases; nucleotides not matched to a gene: 8. In germline, CDR1 is SGHDN, CDR2 FVKESK.

This clone has more than one count but fewer than ten. This chain joins TRBV18 and TRBJ2-1, with 8 positions matching TRBD2. The V gene end was trimmed by 1 base and the J gene end by 0 bases; junction bases not matched to a gene: 2. Germline loops: CDR1 KGHSH, CDR2 LQKENI. This CDR3 has 16 amino acids. DNA of the CDR3: TGTGCCAGCTCACCACTAGCGGGGTTCTCCTACAATGAGCAGTTCTTC. Its protein is CASSPLAGFSYNEQFF.

This chain links TRBV29-1 with TRBJ1-4, with 9 positions matching TRBD1. The CDR3 is 13 residues long. Germline CDR1 is SQVTM and CDR2 is ANQGSEA. V gave up 7 bases and J gave up 8 bases; unmatched junction bases: 8. Here the CDR3 reads CSGRTGEGEKLFF. The CDR3 region has the DNA TGCAGCGGACGGACAGGGGAAGGCGAAAAACTGTTTTTT.

This clone turned up a few times. V is TRBV19 and J is TRBJ1-1, with 10 nucleotides matching TRBD1. This CDR3 has 18 amino acids. V lost 2 bases and J lost 7; bases outside the gene matches: 16. Germline V gene lookup returns CDR1 LNHDA and CDR2 SQIVND (reference sequence). Here the CDR3 reads CASSISSGTGDRASEAFF. In DNA form, the CDR3 reads TGTGCCAGTAGTATATCTTCCGGGACAGGGGACAGAGCAAGTGAAGCTTTCTTT. The variable domain in full, completed from reference TRBV19 and TRBJ1-1, reads DGGITQSPKYLFRKEGQNVTLSCEQNLNHDAMYWYRQDPGQGLRLIYYSQIVNDFQKGDIAEGYSVSREKKESFPLTVTSAQKNPTAFYLCASSISSGTGDRASEAFFGQGTRLTVV.

The J gene is TRBJ1-5, the V gene TRBV28; D is ambiguous. Trimming stripped 5 bases from V and 7 bases from J, with 9 bases between. In germline, CDR1 is MDHEN, CDR2 SYDVKM. The CDR3 totals 12 residues. CDR3 loop: CASSILTQPQHF. DNA of the CDR3: TGTGCCAGCAGTATTCTCACCCAGCCCCAGCATTTT.

The V and J genes are TRBV6-2 or TRBV6-3 and TRBJ1-2; D unresolved. This CDR3 has 13 residues. With 5 bases removed from V and 4 bases from J, the gap between germline ends came to 11 bases. Germline lookup yields CDR1 MNHEY and CDR2 SVGEGT. The CDR3 bases are TGTGCCAGCAGTCAAAGTCACGGCTATGGCTACACCTTC. This codes for CASSQSHGYGYTF.

The genes are TRBV10-3 and TRBJ2-2, with 8 bases matching TRBD2. V lost 8 bases and J lost 1; bases outside the gene matches: 6. The CDR3 contains 15 residues. The V gene's germline CDR1 is ENHRY and CDR2 SYGVKD. The CDR3 DNA reads as TGTGCCATCTCTGGACTAGCTTTGAACACCGGGGAGCTGTTTTTT. Protein product: CAISGLALNTGELFF.

This chain joins TRBV6-2 or TRBV6-3 and TRBJ2-1, with D perhaps TRBD1 (6 bases). The CDR3 covers 15 residues. Germline CDR1 MNHEY, CDR2 SVGEGT. With 6 bases removed from V and 6 bases from J, the gap between germline ends came to 18 bases. The CDR3 loop is CASSSYSTGGNEQFF. DNA for the CDR3: TGTGCCAGCAGCTCCTACTCGACAGGAGGCAATGAGCAGTTCTTC.

The chain combines TRBV27 with TRBJ2-1; D is possibly TRBD1 (5 bases). CDR3 length equals 14 residues. In germline, CDR1 is MNHEY, CDR2 SMNVEV (reference sequence). V lost 4 bases and J lost 15, with 22 bases in between. In DNA form, the CDR3 reads TGTGCCAGCAGTTCCAACGCTCAGGGCACTCGATGGTTCTTC. As protein: CASSSNAQGTRWFF.

The V gene is TRBV6-6, the J gene TRBJ1-2; 9 bases are shared with TRBD1. V lost 5 bases, J lost 2 bases, and 3 bases stayed unmatched. The CDR3 loop spans 14 amino acids. Germline CDR1 MNHNY, CDR2 SVGAGI (reference sequence). The CDR3 DNA reads TGTGCCAGCAGTCGGGACAGGGTGAACTATGGCTACACCTTC. Protein product: CASSRDRVNYGYTF.

This clone was seen a handful of times. V is TRBV27 and J is TRBJ1-2; the match to TRBD1 covers 8 bases. V dropped 1 base and J dropped 0; count of bases not matched to a gene: 7. From germline, CDR1 is MNHEY and CDR2 SMNVEV (reference sequence). This CDR3 comprises 17 residues. CDR3 DNA: TGTGCCAGCAGTTTATGGTACAGGGGGTCGGCTAACTATGGCTACACCTTC. Its translation is CASSLWYRGSANYGYTF.

There are a few counts of this clone. The chain recombines TRBV7-3 with TRBJ1-3, with 8 bases identical to TRBD1. With 5 bases clipped from V and 4 bases from J, the junction kept 4 bases outside the gene matches. CDR3 size: 14 residues. CDR1 is SGHTA, CDR2 FQGTGA, per germline. This chain's CDR3 is CASSPQGAGNTIYF. The CDR3 DNA follows: TGTGCCAGCAGCCCCCAGGGGGCCGGAAACACCATATATTTT.

The rearrangement uses TRBV19 and TRBJ2-1, with 9 bases identical to TRBD2. Germline lookup yields CDR1 LNHDA and CDR2 SQIVND (reference sequence). Unmatched junction bases numbered 12, after V lost 3 bases and J lost 0 bases. The CDR3 is 19 residues long. The CDR3 DNA reads as TGTGCCAGTAGTATCTCCGGGGGGAGCGGGGGGAGCTCCTACAATGAGCAGTTCTTC. Translated, it gives CASSISGGSGGSSYNEQFF.